Below, 7 T cell receptor beta chains from the same sample are listed, as sequenced in a study of blood T cell repertoires in COVID-19. Profiling relied on immunoSEQ multiplex PCR, and the TCRdb table lists in-frame clones only, not all of them. This repertoire shows about 68,000 clones, roughly 85% found once; its top ten account for roughly 20%. The specimen was peripheral blood. The receptors originated from a man aged 50 or older with acute or convalescent COVID-19.

The CDR3 nucleotides are TGCGCCAGCAGTGAGTACAGGGACTATGGCTACACCTTC. Amino acids: CASSEYRDYGYTF. The rearrangement links TRBV10-1 to TRBJ1-2; D is possibly TRBD1 (6 bases). The CDR3 runs 13 residues. V was shortened by 1 base and J by 3 bases, with 6 bases between the two germline ends. Germline CDR1 reads WNHNN; CDR2 reads SYGVQD (reference sequence).

This clone has only one observation. V gene TRBV5-4 combines with J gene TRBJ2-1; 8 nucleotides line up with TRBD1. CDR1 SGHNT and CDR2 YYREEE come from the germline V gene (reference sequence). The CDR3 runs 16 residues. Trimming removed 3 bases from V and 4 bases from J; junction bases left unmatched: 9. The CDR3 region has the DNA TGTGCCAGCAGCTCCATTGGGACAGGACCTTACAATGAGCAGTTCTTC. Translating gives CASSSIGTGPYNEQFF.

The V gene is TRBV19, the J gene TRBJ2-4; a weak D match, TRBD1 (6 bases). Trimming left V 11 bases short and J 0 bases short, with 17 bases between. Germline V CDR1 and CDR2: LNHDA, SQIVND (reference sequence). The CDR3 is made up of 15 amino acids. The CDR3 loop is CAGSGAQGAKNIQYF. The CDR3 bases are TGTGCCGGTTCAGGGGCCCAGGGAGCCAAAAACATTCAGTACTTC.

In regard to this clone: The junction differs from germline at one of its ends, possibly a read error. This specimen includes other DNA sequences encoding the same CDR3. This chain connects TRBV3-1 (or the pseudogene TRBV3-2) to TRBJ2-7; the D gene is possibly TRBD1 (6 bases). Germline CDR1 reads LGHDT; CDR2 reads YNNKEL (reference sequence). This CDR3 spans 13 amino acids. In DNA, the CDR3 is TGTGCCAGCAGCCAAGAAGGGGGATTCGAGCAATACTTC. Encoded protein: CASSQEGGFEQYF.

This rearrangement joins TRBV5-1 to TRBJ2-6, with 8 positions matching TRBD1. Germline V CDR1 and CDR2: SGHRS, YFSETQ. V was pared by 6 bases and J by 0 bases, with 11 bases of the junction left unmatched. The CDR3 sequence is 18 residues long. The CDR3 DNA follows: TGCGCCAGCAACAAAGGGACAGGTTCTCACTCTGGGGCCAACGTCCTGACTTTC. It is translated as CASNKGTGSHSGANVLTF.

The genes are TRBV5-1 and TRBJ2-2; 12 nucleotides agree with TRBD2. The ends lost 2 bases at V and 4 bases at J; junction bases unmatched: 6. The germline gives CDR1 SGHRS, CDR2 YFSETQ. This CDR3 region has 17 residues. CDR3 amino acids: CASSFSSGGAVTGELFF. The CDR3 DNA reads TGCGCCAGCAGCTTCTCTAGCGGGGGGGCCGTCACCGGGGAGCTGTTTTTT. Drawing the rest from reference TRBV5-1 and TRBJ2-2, the complete variable domain is KAGVTQTPRYLIKTRGQQVTLSCSPISGHRSVSWYQQTPGQGLQFLFEYFSETQRNKGNFPGRFSGRQFSNSRSEMNVSTLELGDSALYLCASSFSSGGAVTGELFFGEGSRLTVL.

The chain recombines TRBV15 with TRBJ1-5; D perhaps matches TRBD1 (6 bases). Germline-derived CDR1 and CDR2 are LNHNV and YYDKDF (reference sequence). The CDR3 has 16 residues. V was trimmed by 3 bases and J by 4 bases, leaving 16 bases between them. The CDR3 region has the DNA TGTGCCACCAGCAGGACAGGTTCGGGTTCTAATCAGCCCCAGCATTTT. It codes for CATSRTGSGSNQPQHF.